A single sample is the source of the 24 T cell receptor beta chains below, sequenced in a study of T cell repertoires in cytomegalovirus infection. TCRdb passed the reads through MiXCR, listing each CDR3 protein once. This sample has roughly 700,000 distinct CDR3 sequences, with about 30% found just once. The antigens of these receptors remain unknown. Material: cultured PBMCs, obtained from culture after CMV antigen stimulation. These receptors all come from a human donor in good health (CMV status not recorded). Some clones in this sample may be carry-over from other donors' samples.

This chain connects TRBV11-1 to TRBJ1-1; D gene uncertain. Between the trimmed V and J ends, which lost 1 base and 0 bases, there was a span of 12 bases. This CDR3 region has 16 residues. Per germline, CDR1 SGHAT and CDR2 FQDESV (reference sequence). The CDR3 region has the DNA TGTGCCAGCAGCTTAGGACCGGGAACCGTGAACACTGAAGCTTTCTTT. Its translation: CASSLGPGTVNTEAFF.

V is TRBV24-1 and J is TRBJ2-7; 7 positions agree with TRBD1. The germline gives CDR1 KGHDR, CDR2 SFDVKD. The ends lost 4 bases at V and 6 bases at J; junction bases unmatched: 5. CDR3 length: 13 residues. CDR3 sequence: CATSDRTGAEQYF. DNA for the CDR3: TGTGCCACCAGTGACCGAACAGGGGCCGAGCAGTACTTC.

The chain couples TRBV14 to TRBJ2-1; TRBD2 matches at 8 bases. The CDR3 is 18 residues long. Germline values: CDR1 SGHDN, CDR2 FVKESK. V trimming: 1 base; J trimming: 8 bases; junction bases outside the gene matches: 16. The DNA for the CDR3 is TGTGCCAGCAGCCAAGTCCACGGGGAACGGGGGGGCATGTATGAGCAGTTCTTC. It encodes CASSQVHGERGGMYEQFF.

This clonotype has more than one count but fewer than ten. The V call is TRBV19, the J call TRBJ1-1; D is perhaps TRBD1 (6 bases). The CDR3 spans 14 residues. Per germline, CDR1 LNHDA and CDR2 SQIVND (reference sequence). The ends were cut back, 8 bases at V and 1 base at J, with 14 bases in the middle. The CDR3 reads CASGPGQRNTEAFF. In DNA, the CDR3 is TGTGCCAGTGGCCCCGGACAGAGGAACACTGAAGCTTTCTTT.

The rearrangement links TRBV7-2 to TRBJ2-6; TRBD2 is a possible D gene (5 bases). The CDR3 extends over 16 amino acids. V was clipped by 1 base and J by 0 bases, with 7 bases between them. CDR1 and CDR2 (germline): SGHTA, FQGNSA. The CDR3 DNA reads TGTGCCAGCAGCTTAGTGGGGAGCTCTGGGGCCAACGTCCTGACTTTC. It encodes CASSLVGSSGANVLTF.

The chain joins TRBV20-1 to TRBJ2-7; 7 bases are shared with TRBD2. The CDR3 extends over 12 amino acids. Per germline, CDR1 DFQATT and CDR2 SNEGSKA (reference sequence). The V and J ends lost 5 bases and 2 bases, in that order; junction bases with no gene match: 3. The CDR3 nucleotides are TGCAGTGCTGGAGCGGGGACCTACGAGCAGTACTTC. This gives the protein CSAGAGTYEQYF.

A few counts support this clonotype. V and J are TRBV20-1 and TRBJ2-7; 10 nucleotides agree with TRBD1. Germline CDR1 reads DFQATT; CDR2 reads SNEGSKA (reference sequence). With 0 bases clipped from V and 4 bases from J, the junction kept 6 bases outside the gene matches. The CDR3 runs to 15 residues. CDR3 DNA sequence: TGCAGTGCTAGAGATGTGGGACAGGGGCTGTACGAGCAGTACTTC. It specifies CSARDVGQGLYEQYF.

This chain connects TRBV7-9 to TRBJ1-6; TRBD1 matches 9 bases. Germline CDR1 SEHNR, CDR2 FQNEAQ (reference sequence). The CDR3 has 18 amino acids. The V and J ends lost 1 base and 5 bases, in that order; junction bases with no gene match: 9. The CDR3 DNA follows: TGTGCCAGCAGCTTAGGACAGGGGGTTCGGGGAAATAATTCACCCCTCCACTTT. Amino acids: CASSLGQGVRGNNSPLHF.

Only one count was recorded for this clonotype. The genes are TRBV12-3 or TRBV12-4 and TRBJ2-7; the match to TRBD2 covers 7 bases. The CDR3 runs to 14 residues. V lost 7 bases, J lost 0 bases, and 6 bases stayed unmatched. The CDR3 reads CASTLGGSSYEQYF. The CDR3 region has the DNA TGTGCCAGCACGCTAGGCGGGAGCTCCTACGAGCAGTACTTC.

The chain employs TRBV7-2 and TRBJ1-2; D not resolved. This CDR3 has 14 amino acids. Germline V lookup: CDR1 SGHTA, CDR2 FQGNSA. The ends were cut back, 0 bases at V and 1 base at J, with 6 bases in the middle. DNA of the CDR3: TGTGCCAGCAGCTTAGCGACTTTTAACTATGGCTACACCTTC. Translated: CASSLATFNYGYTF.

This clonotype occurred many times. The chain has TRBV7-2 and TRBJ2-5; maybe TRBD1 (5 bases). Trimming removed 3 bases at V and 2 bases at J, with 10 bases between. The length of the CDR3 is 14 residues. Per germline, CDR1 SGHTA and CDR2 FQGNSA. The CDR3 region is CASSLSRAQETQYF. CDR3 bases: TGTGCCAGCAGCTTGAGCAGGGCGCAAGAGACCCAGTACTTC.

The gene calls are TRBV27 and TRBJ1-6; the D gene is possibly TRBD1 (6 bases). This CDR3 is built from 15 residues. The V gene lost 4 bases and the J gene lost 8 bases, with 15 bases spanning the gap. CDR1 is MNHEY, CDR2 SMNVEV, per germline (reference sequence). The DNA for the CDR3 is TGTGCCAGCAGTTGGGGGGCCCCATCCCATTCACCCCTCCACTTT. Amino acids: CASSWGAPSHSPLHF.

The CDR3 loop reads CASSALAIGNEQYF. The CDR3 coding sequence is TGTGCCAGCAGCGCTCTAGCTATTGGTAACGAGCAGTACTTC. The gene calls are TRBV7-2 and TRBJ2-7; weak D call: TRBD2 (5 bases). This CDR3 contains 14 residues. Trimming pared 5 bases from V and 5 bases from J, leaving 16 bases between. Germline CDR1 SGHTA, CDR2 FQGNSA. The whole variable domain, remainder taken from reference TRBV7-2 and TRBJ2-7, is GAGVSQSPSNKVTEKGKDVELRCDPISGHTALYWYRQSLGQGLEFLIYFQGNSAPDKSGLPSDRFSAERTGGSVSTLTIQRTQQEDSAVYLCASSALAIGNEQYFGPGTRLTVT.

The V call is TRBV27, the J call TRBJ2-3; 8 bases fit TRBD1. The ends lost 5 bases at V and 4 bases at J; junction bases unmatched: 5. CDR3 length: 14 amino acids. CDR1 is MNHEY, CDR2 SMNVEV, per germline (reference sequence). The CDR3 protein is CASSPDRVADTQYF. In DNA, the CDR3 is TGTGCCAGCAGTCCGGACAGGGTGGCAGATACGCAGTATTTT.

The chain recombines TRBV19 with TRBJ2-7, with 9 bases aligning to TRBD2. The CDR3 totals 14 residues. Germline CDR1 and CDR2: LNHDA and SQIVND (reference sequence). Losses at the gene ends were 3 bases for V and 4 bases for J; bases not matched to a gene: 4. CDR3 loop: CASSIASGAYEQYF. Here the CDR3 DNA reads TGTGCCAGTAGTATCGCTAGCGGGGCTTACGAGCAGTACTTC.

The chain has TRBV28 and TRBJ1-2, with 7 bases identical to TRBD1. There are 13 residues in the CDR3. Losses at the gene ends were 8 bases for V and 5 bases for J; bases not matched to a gene: 8. Germline V gene lookup returns CDR1 MDHEN and CDR2 SYDVKM. The CDR3 loop reads CASLSGTDYGYTF. DNA of the CDR3: TGTGCCAGCCTCTCGGGGACAGATTATGGCTACACCTTC.

V and J are TRBV10-2 and TRBJ2-7, with D perhaps assigned TRBD1 or TRBD2 (5 bases each). The CDR3 runs 14 residues. CDR1 is WSHSY and CDR2 is SAAADI in the germline V gene. Trimming left V 8 bases short and J 0 bases short, with 14 bases between. CDR3 bases: TGCGCCAGCGGGGGAGCACCCGGCTCCTACGAGCAGTACTTC. It codes for CASGGAPGSYEQYF.

There are a few counts of this clonotype. The chain uses TRBV12-3 or TRBV12-4 and TRBJ2-7; 11 bases agree with TRBD2. The CDR3 sequence is 15 residues long. The junction had 9 bases not matched to a gene; V was cut back by 4 bases and J by 7 bases. The CDR3 nucleotides read TGTGCCAGCAGTTCTACTAGCGGGGGTCGAAGGGAGCAGTACTTC. Protein product: CASSSTSGGRREQYF.

The J gene is TRBJ1-1, the V gene TRBV12-3 or TRBV12-4; D is perhaps TRBD1 (5 bases). Deletions cut 6 bases from V and 2 bases from J, with 22 bases between. CDR3 length: 17 amino acids. Here the CDR3 DNA reads TGTGCCAGCAGAAACCGCCTGGGGGGAGCTTCCAACACTGAAGCTTTCTTT. Translated, it gives CASRNRLGGASNTEAFF.

The chain combines TRBV20-1 with TRBJ2-1, with D perhaps matching TRBD1 or TRBD2 (5 bases each). Germline values: CDR1 DFQATT, CDR2 SNEGSKA (reference sequence). This CDR3 is built from 12 residues. The germline V and J ends were trimmed by 4 bases and 7 bases, with 11 bases remaining between them. The CDR3 sequence: CSATKGPNEQFF. DNA of the CDR3: TGCAGTGCTACCAAGGGACCTAATGAGCAGTTCTTC.

In this sample, this clonotype turned up a few times. The CDR3 sequence: CSATRTQNTEAFF. The CDR3 DNA reads as TGCAGTGCTACTCGTACCCAGAACACTGAAGCTTTCTTT. The rearrangement uses TRBV20-1 and TRBJ1-1; D remains ambiguous. The V and J ends lost 4 bases and 1 base respectively, with 10 bases between them. The length of the CDR3 is 13 residues. Per germline, CDR1 DFQATT and CDR2 SNEGSKA (reference sequence).

The genes are TRBV6-5 and TRBJ1-2; 9 positions match TRBD1. The CDR3 spans 17 residues. V lost 2 bases and J lost 9; bases outside the gene matches: 16. Germline V gives CDR1 MNHEY, CDR2 SVGAGI. CDR3 protein: CASSYQISRDREESYTF. CDR3 bases: TGTGCCAGCAGTTACCAAATTTCCCGGGACAGGGAGGAGAGCTACACCTTC.

The chain recombines TRBV11-2 with TRBJ1-4, with D unresolved. Germline V gene lookup returns CDR1 SGHAT and CDR2 FQNNGV. Trimming removed 9 bases at V and 3 bases at J, with 20 bases between. The CDR3 consists of 16 residues. As DNA, the CDR3 is TGTGCCAGTGCAAAGGGCAGGAACCCTTCTAATGAAAAACTGTTTTTT. This encodes CASAKGRNPSNEKLFF. Filled out from reference TRBV11-2 and TRBJ1-4, the complete variable domain reads EAGVAQSPRYKIIEKRQSVAFWCNPISGHATLYWYQQILGQGPKLLIQFQNNGVVDDSQLPKDRFSAERLKGVDSTLKIQPAKLEDSAVYLCASAKGRNPSNEKLFFGSGTQLSVL.

V usage is TRBV6-6 and J usage is TRBJ2-1, with a possible D match to TRBD2 (5 bases). V lost 3 bases and J 0 bases, leaving 12 bases between the germline ends. Germline CDR1 reads MNHNY; CDR2 reads SVGAGI (reference sequence). The CDR3 is made up of 16 amino acids. The CDR3, as DNA: TGTGCCAGCAGTTATGGGGAGACGAGCTCCTACAATGAGCAGTTCTTC. This sequence encodes CASSYGETSSYNEQFF.